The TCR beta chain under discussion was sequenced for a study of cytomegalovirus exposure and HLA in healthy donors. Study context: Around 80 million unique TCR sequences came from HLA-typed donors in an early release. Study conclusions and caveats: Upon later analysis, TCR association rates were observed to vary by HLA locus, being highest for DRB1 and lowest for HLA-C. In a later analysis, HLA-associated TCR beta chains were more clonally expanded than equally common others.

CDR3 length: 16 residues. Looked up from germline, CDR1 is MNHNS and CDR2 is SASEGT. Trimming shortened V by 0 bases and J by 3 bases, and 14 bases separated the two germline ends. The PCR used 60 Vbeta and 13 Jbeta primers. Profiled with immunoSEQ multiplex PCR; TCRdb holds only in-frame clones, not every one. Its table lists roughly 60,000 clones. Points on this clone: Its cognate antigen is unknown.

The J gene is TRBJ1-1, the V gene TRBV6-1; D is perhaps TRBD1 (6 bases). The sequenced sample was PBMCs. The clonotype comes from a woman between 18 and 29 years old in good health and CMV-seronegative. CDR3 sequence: CASSEAPTGFYTEAFF. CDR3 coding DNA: TGTGCCAGCAGTGAAGCCCCAACAGGGTTTTACACTGAAGCTTTCTTT.